Given below is one T cell receptor beta chain in context. Recipients received nonmyeloablative bone marrow transplants from related graft donors, with transient mixed chimerism. The sample belongs to a study of Tregs in tolerant kidney transplant recipients. CDR3 length equals 13 residues. The V end lost 3 bases, the J end lost 3 bases, and 9 bases lay between the germline ends. Germline V lookup: CDR1 MNHEY, CDR2 SMNVEV (reference sequence). Assay: immunoSEQ multiplex PCR; the TCRdb copy retains only in-frame clones and omits some. The sample has some 47,000 clones, 89% seen once. Sequences were derived from CD8+ T cells from blood (PBMCs), sampled 12 months after the transplant. The clonotype comes from a human patient who received a combined kidney and bone marrow transplant. The T cells may partly be graft donor cells. The chain carries TRBV27 and TRBJ2-7, with a weak D call TRBD1 (6 bases). CDR3 region: CASSLTGHYEQYF. CDR3 in DNA: TGTGCCAGCAGTTTGACAGGACACTACGAGCAGTACTTC.